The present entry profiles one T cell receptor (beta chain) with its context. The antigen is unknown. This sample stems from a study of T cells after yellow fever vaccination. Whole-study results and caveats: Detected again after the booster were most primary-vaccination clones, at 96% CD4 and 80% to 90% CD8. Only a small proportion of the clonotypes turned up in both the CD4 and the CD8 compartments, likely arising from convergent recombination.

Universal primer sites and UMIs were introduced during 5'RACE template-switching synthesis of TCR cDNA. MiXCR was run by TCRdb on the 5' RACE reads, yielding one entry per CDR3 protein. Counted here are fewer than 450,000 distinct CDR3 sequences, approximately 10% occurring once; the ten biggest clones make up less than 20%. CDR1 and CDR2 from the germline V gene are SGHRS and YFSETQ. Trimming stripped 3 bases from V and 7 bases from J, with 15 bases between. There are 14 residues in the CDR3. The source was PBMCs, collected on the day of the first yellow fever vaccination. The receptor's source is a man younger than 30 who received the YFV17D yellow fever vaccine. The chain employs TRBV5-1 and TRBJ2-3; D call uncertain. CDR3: CASSSEELTNTQYF. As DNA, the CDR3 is TGCGCCAGCAGCTCCGAAGAACTGACAAATACGCAGTATTTT.